The rows below give T cell receptor beta chains drawn from one sample of a study of T cells after yellow fever vaccination. TCRdb analysed the 5' RACE reads with MiXCR anew, one entry per CDR3 protein. The repertoire consists of a few hundred thousand distinct CDR3 sequences, with about a sixth occurring once and the leading ten covering roughly a sixth. This material consisted of PBMCs, taken less than 6 days after the first yellow fever vaccination. These TCRs come from a man aged 18 to 29 who received the YFV17D yellow fever vaccine. The conserved cysteine and the conserved F or W are not part of the CDR3 here.

V gene | CDR3 length | CDR3 protein
TRBV29-1 | 14 | SVAPGVLGSYNEQF
TRBV4-1 | 15 | ASRHPGLARLSDTQY
TRBV21-1 | 13 | ASSNNRVRNQPQH
TRBV5-1 | 12 | ASALGGAEETQY
TRBV27 | 12 | ASSFREGSYEQY
TRBV25-1 | 11 | ASGATGAGSQY
TRBV4-3 | 12 | ASSQSYSADTQY
TRBV7-9 | 12 | ASSFAPGVNEQF
TRBV7-9 | 13 | ASSSQPGGGYGYT
TRBV9 | 14 | ASSPGTGTVIYGYT
TRBV7-3 | 15 | ASSPPSSSGGLNEQF
TRBV25-1 | 13 | ASALADRGNSPLH
TRBV3-1 | 12 | ASSQGTGSNEQY
TRBV7-9 | 15 | ASSPFAGVGVDTEAF
TRBV19 | 14 | ASSETGKLPYNEQF
TRBV12-5 | 12 | ASGQRDAASEQY
TRBV10-3 | 14 | AIRGDGSSGANVLT
TRBV7-3 | 12 | ASSLGGANSPLH
TRBV5-1 | 18 | ASSLDPASGTSGGSGTQY
TRBV20-1 | 13 | SARRWGMEDSPLH
TRBV18 | 12 | ASSAFGASYGYT
TRBV7-9 | 11 | ASSDVVTGELF
TRBV5-1 | 14 | ASSAPGRTAKNIQY
TRBV6-2/TRBV6-3 | 10 | ASSDENSPLH
TRBV10-3 | 12 | AISERQDGETQC
TRBV5-1 | 14 | ASSLGWTSGTDTQY
TRBV5-6 | 13 | ASSRPTTEIYGYT
TRBV5-4 | 12 | ASSLEGLLNEQF
TRBV5-1 | 12 | ASSWRGRGETQY
TRBV12-3/TRBV12-4 | 12 | ASGPTGLYNEQF
TRBV4-1 | 13 | ASSQVALRTDTQY
TRBV2 | 11 | ASVGTLVKQAF
TRBV20-1 | 14 | SPGRIGPKWNEKLF
TRBV29-1 | 13 | SVERWGGRDATQY
TRBV12-3/TRBV12-4 | 13 | ASRPGHNMNTEAF
TRBV3-1 | 13 | ASSQGSSTLGAGA
TRBV24-1 | 11 | ATSERSNYCYT
TRBV7-3 | 11 | ASSLILSDTQY
TRBV7-2 | 12 | ASSSGTTQGTQY
TRBV12-3/TRBV12-4 | 13 | ASSDDGFSNQPQH
TRBV5-1 | 13 | ASSPEFGGRETQY
TRBV12-3/TRBV12-4 | 13 | ASSPQGSWTGELF
TRBV11-1 | 17 | ASSWIQGRISKMNTEAF
TRBV7-3 | 13 | ASSRTAGGQYEQY
TRBV7-2 | 12 | ASSWDSYNQPQH
TRBV6-1 | 11 | ASRKGGRTEAF
TRBV5-5 | 13 | ASSLSNTHTGELF
TRBV20-1 | 12 | SAEDRGTYNEQF
TRBV3-1 | 15 | ASSQGPGRPRGNIQY